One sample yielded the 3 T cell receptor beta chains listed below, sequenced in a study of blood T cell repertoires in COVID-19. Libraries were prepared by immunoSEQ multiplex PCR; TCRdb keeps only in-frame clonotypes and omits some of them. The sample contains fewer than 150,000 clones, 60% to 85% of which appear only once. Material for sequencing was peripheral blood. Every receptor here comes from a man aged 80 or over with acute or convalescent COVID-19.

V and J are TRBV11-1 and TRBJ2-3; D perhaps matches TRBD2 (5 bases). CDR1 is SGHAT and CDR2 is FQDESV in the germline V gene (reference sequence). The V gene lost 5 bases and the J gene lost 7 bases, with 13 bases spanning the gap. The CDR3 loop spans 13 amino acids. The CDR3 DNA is TGTGCCAGCAGCCCACGGGAACCGAATACGCAGTATTTT. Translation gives CASSPREPNTQYF.

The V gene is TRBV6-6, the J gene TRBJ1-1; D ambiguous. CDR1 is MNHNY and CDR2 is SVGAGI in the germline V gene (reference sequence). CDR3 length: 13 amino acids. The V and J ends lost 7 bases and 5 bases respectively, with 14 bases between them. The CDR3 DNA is TGTGCCAGCACCTCAGAGAGGGCTACTGAAGCTTTCTTT. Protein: CASTSERATEAFF.

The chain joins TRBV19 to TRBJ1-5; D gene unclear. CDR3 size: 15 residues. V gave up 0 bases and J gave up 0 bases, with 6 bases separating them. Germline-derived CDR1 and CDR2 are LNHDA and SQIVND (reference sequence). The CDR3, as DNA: TGTGCCAGTAGTATAGAGGCCCATAGCAATCAGCCCCAGCATTTT. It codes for CASSIEAHSNQPQHF. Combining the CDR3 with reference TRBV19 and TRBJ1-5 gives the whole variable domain DGGITQSPKYLFRKEGQNVTLSCEQNLNHDAMYWYRQDPGQGLRLIYYSQIVNDFQKGDIAEGYSVSREKKESFPLTVTSAQKNPTAFYLCASSIEAHSNQPQHFGDGTRLSIL.